The T cell receptor (beta chain) described here comes from a study of blood T cell repertoires in COVID-19. Background on the study: Nucleic acid was either cDNA or gDNA, and it came from T cells, B-cell-depleted T cells, or PBMCs.

Participants, about 18 to 90 years old, spanned fewer than 25 US areas. Assignment of participants to cohorts was predicated upon participant-reported clinical history. In the original processing: Researchers report that nucleated cell counts were estimated from reference gene primer amplification. Data came from immunoSEQ multiplex PCR; TCRdb stores just in-frame clones and leaves some out. V, J and clone size are taken as reported in that table, and D and trimming were inferred from the DNA itself. The sample yields around 390,000 clones, more than 75% seen once. V lost 3 bases to trimming and J lost 5 bases, with 10 bases between them. The V gene's germline CDR1 is MRHNA and CDR2 SNTAGT. The CDR3 loop spans 13 amino acids.

Sample: PBMCs or T cells enriched from blood (not recorded which). This TCR was recovered from a woman between 45 and 65 years old who had recovered from COVID-19. The chain couples TRBV6-4 to TRBJ1-1; a weak D match, TRBD1 (6 bases). The CDR3 loop is CASSEQGGTEAFF. In nucleotides, the CDR3 is TGTGCCAGCAGTGAACAGGGTGGTACTGAAGCTTTCTTT.